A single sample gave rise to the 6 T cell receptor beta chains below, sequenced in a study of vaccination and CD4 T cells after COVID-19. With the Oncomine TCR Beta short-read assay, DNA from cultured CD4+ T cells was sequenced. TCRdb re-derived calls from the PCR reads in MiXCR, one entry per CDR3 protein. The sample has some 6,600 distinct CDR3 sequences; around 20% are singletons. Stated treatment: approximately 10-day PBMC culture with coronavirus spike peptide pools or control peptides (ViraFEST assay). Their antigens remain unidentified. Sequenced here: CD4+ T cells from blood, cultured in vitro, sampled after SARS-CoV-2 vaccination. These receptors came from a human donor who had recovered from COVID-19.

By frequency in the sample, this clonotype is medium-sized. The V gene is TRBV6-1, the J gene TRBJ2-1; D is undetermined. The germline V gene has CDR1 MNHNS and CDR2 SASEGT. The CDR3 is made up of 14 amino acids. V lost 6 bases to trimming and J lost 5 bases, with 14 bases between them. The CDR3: CASSNIPKDNEQFF. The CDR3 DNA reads TGTGCCAGCAGCAATATCCCCAAGGACAATGAGCAGTTCTTC.

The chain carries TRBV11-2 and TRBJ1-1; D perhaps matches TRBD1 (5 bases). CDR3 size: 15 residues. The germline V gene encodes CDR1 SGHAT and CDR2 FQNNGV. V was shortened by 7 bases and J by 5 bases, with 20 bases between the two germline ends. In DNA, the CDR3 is TGTGCCAGCATCCAGGGTTGGGCCCGGGAGACTGAAGCTTTCTTT. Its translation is CASIQGWARETEAFF.

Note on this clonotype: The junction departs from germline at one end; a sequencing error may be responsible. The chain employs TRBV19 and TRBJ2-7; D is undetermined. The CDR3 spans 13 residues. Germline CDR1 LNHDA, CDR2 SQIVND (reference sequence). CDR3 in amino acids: CASSILSISGPHF. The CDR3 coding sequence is TGTGCCAGTAGTATTTTGTCCATATCCGGGCCCCACTTC.

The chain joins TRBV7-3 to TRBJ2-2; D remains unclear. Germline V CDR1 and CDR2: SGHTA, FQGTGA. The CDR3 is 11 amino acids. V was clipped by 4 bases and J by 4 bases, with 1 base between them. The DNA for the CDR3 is TGTGCCAGCAGCTCCACCGGGGAGCTGTTTTTT. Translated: CASSSTGELFF.

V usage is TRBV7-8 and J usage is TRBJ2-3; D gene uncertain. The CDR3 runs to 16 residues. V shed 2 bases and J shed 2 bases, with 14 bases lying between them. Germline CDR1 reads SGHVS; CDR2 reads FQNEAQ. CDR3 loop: CASSLPGVQDTDTQYF. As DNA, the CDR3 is TGTGCCAGCAGCTTACCTGGGGTCCAGGACACAGATACGCAGTATTTT.

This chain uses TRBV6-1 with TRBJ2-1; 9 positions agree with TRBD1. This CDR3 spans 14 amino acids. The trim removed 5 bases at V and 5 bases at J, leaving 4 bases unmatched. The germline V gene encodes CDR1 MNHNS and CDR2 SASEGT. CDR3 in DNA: TGTGCCAGCAGTACCCGGACAGGGGACAATGAGCAGTTCTTC. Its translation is CASSTRTGDNEQFF.